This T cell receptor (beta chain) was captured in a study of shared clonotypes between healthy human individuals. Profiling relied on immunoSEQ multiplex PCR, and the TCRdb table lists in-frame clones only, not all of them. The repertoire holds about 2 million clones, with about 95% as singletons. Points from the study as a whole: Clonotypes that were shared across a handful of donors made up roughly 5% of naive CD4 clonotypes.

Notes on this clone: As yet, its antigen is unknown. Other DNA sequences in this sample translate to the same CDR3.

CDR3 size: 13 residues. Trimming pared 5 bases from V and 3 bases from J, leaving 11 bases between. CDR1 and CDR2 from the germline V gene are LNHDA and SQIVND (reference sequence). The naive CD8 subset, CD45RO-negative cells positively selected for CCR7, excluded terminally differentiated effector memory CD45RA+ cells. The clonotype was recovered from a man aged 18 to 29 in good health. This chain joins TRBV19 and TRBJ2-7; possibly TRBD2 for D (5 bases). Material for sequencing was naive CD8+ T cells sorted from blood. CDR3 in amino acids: CASSVGLLYEQYF. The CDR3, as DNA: TGTGCCAGTAGTGTCGGACTGCTCTACGAGCAGTACTTC.